This T cell receptor (beta chain) appears in the sequencing data of a study of blood T cells in healthy people across ages. The study, taken as a whole, reports: CMV infection status of these donors was not known.

This clonotype was recorded a few times. Its cognate antigen is unknown. Trimming left V 3 bases short and J 5 bases short, with 11 bases between. Germline CDR1 and CDR2: SGHRS and YFSETQ. The CDR3 totals 13 residues. Then a second PCR, running roughly 7 to 11 cycles, was carried out with a sample-barcoded 5' primer and a J-beta primer mix. Each cDNA molecule received a tag from a template-switch adaptor that had 12 random nucleotides. TCRdb re-derived calls from the 5' RACE reads in MiXCR, one entry per CDR3 protein. The sample yields 890,000 or so distinct CDR3 sequences, less than 80% seen once. Russia was home to the donors, healthy Caucasian individuals aged roughly 6 to 90. Researchers collected roughly 9.8 milliliters of peripheral blood from every single donor.

The chain links TRBV5-1 to TRBJ1-2; no clear D. Sequences were obtained from blood. This TCR was sampled from a man under 40 in good health. The CDR3: CASSSSSEYGYTF. The CDR3 nucleotides read TGCGCCAGCAGCTCCTCCTCAGAGTATGGCTACACCTTC.